This TCR beta chain stems from a study of blood T cell repertoires in COVID-19. Study information: Material from acute and convalescent COVID-19 was sourced from the United States, Italy and Spain. PBMCs, B-cell-depleted T cells, or T cells provided the cDNA or gDNA that made up the material.

Per the original data handling: The authors estimated nucleated cell counts from reference gene primer amplification. Clones were read by immunoSEQ multiplex PCR, and TCRdb kept only the in-frame ones, dropping some. Clonal size and the V and J genes are those of that table, whereas D and trimming came from the DNA. The repertoire holds 84,000 or so clones, with about 83% as singletons. CDR3 length: 14 residues. Trimming pared 3 bases from V and 6 bases from J, leaving 15 bases between. Germline CDR1 and CDR2: MDHEN and SYDVKM. The specimen was peripheral blood. The clonotype comes from a human donor in a cohort sampled during active COVID-19. V is TRBV28 and J is TRBJ2-7; D possibly corresponds to TRBD2 (5 bases). For the CDR3, the DNA is TGTGCCAGCAGTTTTACCCGGACTCGGCGCGAGCAGTACTTC. It encodes CASSFTRTRREQYF. The variable domain in full, with the rest retrieved from reference TRBV28 and TRBJ2-7, is DVKVTQSSRYLVKRTGEKVFLECVQDMDHENMFWYRQDPGLGLRLIYFSYDVKMKEKGDIPEGYSVSREKKERFSLILESASTNQTSMYLCASSFTRTRREQYFGPGTRLTVT.